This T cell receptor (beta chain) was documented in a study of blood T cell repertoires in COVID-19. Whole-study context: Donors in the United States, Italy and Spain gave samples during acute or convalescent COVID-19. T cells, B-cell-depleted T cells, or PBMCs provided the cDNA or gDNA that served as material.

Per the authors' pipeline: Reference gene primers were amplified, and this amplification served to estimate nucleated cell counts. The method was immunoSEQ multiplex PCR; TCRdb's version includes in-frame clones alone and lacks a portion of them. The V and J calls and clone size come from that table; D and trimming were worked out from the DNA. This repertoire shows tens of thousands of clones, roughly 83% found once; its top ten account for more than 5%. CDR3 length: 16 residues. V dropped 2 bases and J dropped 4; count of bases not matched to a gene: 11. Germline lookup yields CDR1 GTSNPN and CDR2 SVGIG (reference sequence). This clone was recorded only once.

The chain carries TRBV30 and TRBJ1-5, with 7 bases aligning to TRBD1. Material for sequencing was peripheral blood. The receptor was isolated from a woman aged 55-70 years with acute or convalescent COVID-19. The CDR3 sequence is CAWSFLDRDGNQPQHF. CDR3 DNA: TGTGCCTGGAGTTTCCTCGACAGGGACGGTAATCAGCCCCAGCATTTT.